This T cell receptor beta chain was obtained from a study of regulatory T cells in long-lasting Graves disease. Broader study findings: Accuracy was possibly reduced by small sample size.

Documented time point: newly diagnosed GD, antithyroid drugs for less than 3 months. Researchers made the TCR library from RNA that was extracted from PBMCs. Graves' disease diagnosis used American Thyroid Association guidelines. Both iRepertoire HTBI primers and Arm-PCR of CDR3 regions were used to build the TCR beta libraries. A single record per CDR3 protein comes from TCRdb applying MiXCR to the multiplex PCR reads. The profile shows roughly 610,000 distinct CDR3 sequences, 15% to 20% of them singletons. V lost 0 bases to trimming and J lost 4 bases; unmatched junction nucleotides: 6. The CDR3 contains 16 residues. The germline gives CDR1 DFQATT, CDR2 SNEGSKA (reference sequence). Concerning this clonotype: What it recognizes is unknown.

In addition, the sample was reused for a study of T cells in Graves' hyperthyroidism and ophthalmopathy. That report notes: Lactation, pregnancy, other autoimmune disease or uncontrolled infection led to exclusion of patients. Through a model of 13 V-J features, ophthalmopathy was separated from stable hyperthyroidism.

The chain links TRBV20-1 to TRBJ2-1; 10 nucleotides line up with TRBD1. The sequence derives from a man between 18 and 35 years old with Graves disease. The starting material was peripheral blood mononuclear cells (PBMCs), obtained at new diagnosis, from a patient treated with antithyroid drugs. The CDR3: CSARDWGQGFYNEQFF. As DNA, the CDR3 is TGCAGTGCTAGAGATTGGGGACAGGGGTTTTACAATGAGCAGTTCTTC.